The TCR beta chain described here comes from a study of T cells in Graves' hyperthyroidism and ophthalmopathy. Amplification targeted TCR beta CDR3 regions from RNA transcripts. The primer set for the first-round RT-PCR of the TCR CDR3 was HTBI. Via MiXCR, TCRdb re-called the multiplex PCR reads, giving one row per CDR3 protein. Here the sample spans fewer than 200,000 distinct CDR3 sequences, approximately 9% being singletons. Broader study findings: Most clonotypes that expanded in the thyroid above 0.001 also showed up in blood.

V was cut by 4 bases and J by 0 bases, with 18 bases left in between. Germline CDR1 is MGHRA and CDR2 is YSYEKL. This CDR3 spans 18 amino acids. On this clonotype itself: Its matching antigen is unknown.

Source material: blood. This chain connects TRBV4-1 to TRBJ1-4; tentatively, D is TRBD1 (6 bases). The sequence was collected from a woman aged 18-30 years with Graves' hyperthyroidism that later progressed to Graves' ophthalmopathy. The CDR3 DNA is TGCGCCAGCAGCCGAGCGGGGGCGGAATTTGCAACTAATGAAAAACTGTTTTTT. This translates into CASSRAGAEFATNEKLFF.